Listed here are 3 T cell receptor beta chains from one sample, sequenced in a study of T cells after yellow fever vaccination. TCRdb analysed the 5' RACE reads with MiXCR anew, one entry per CDR3 protein. The sample consists of some 400,000 distinct CDR3 sequences, 6.2% of them appearing once. Sequencing used PBMCs, obtained 5 days after the yellow fever booster vaccination. The source of these receptors is a man aged 30 to 39 who received the YFV17D yellow fever vaccine.

In its sample, this clonotype was seen many times. The chain couples TRBV5-4 to TRBJ2-7; D gene unclear. The CDR3 totals 13 residues. V lost 4 bases, J lost 3 bases, and 11 bases lay in between. In germline, CDR1 is SGHNT, CDR2 YYREEE (reference sequence). The CDR3 DNA reads as TGTGCCAGCAGCGGAGTGGGCCTCTACGAGCAGTACTTC. As protein: CASSGVGLYEQYF.

This clonotype showed up many times. The rearrangement uses TRBV6-1 and TRBJ1-1, with D tentatively TRBD1 (5 bases). The CDR3 loop spans 13 amino acids. The V and J ends lost 1 base and 5 bases respectively, with 8 bases between them. CDR1 and CDR2 from the germline V gene are MNHNS and SASEGT. The CDR3 DNA sequence: TGTGCCAGCAGTGAAGAGGGGTGGACTGAAGCTTTCTTT. It yields the protein CASSEEGWTEAFF.

A few counts support this clonotype. The V and J genes are TRBV6-1 and TRBJ2-1; 14 nucleotides match TRBD2. The V and J ends lost 6 bases and 6 bases, in that order; junction bases with no gene match: 1. The V gene's germline CDR1 is MNHNS and CDR2 SASEGT. The CDR3 is 14 residues long. This CDR3 is CASRGLAGVNEQFF. CDR3 DNA: TGTGCCAGCAGGGGACTAGCGGGAGTCAATGAGCAGTTCTTC.